The 13 T cell receptor beta chains below come from one sample, sequenced in a study of T-cell memory formation after mild COVID-19. TCRdb reprocessed the 5' RACE reads with MiXCR, giving one entry per CDR3 protein. This sample has 190,000 or so distinct CDR3 sequences; around 30% occur once, and the top ten carry 9.5% to 12%. The sequencing input was PBMCs or a T cell subset sorted from them (not recorded which). These receptors all stem from an adult woman who had mild COVID-19 (a few samples of this study predate the infection). Cell type and time point are not known.

The gene calls are TRBV20-1 and TRBJ2-1, with no clear D. The germline gives CDR1 DFQATT, CDR2 SNEGSKA (reference sequence). The CDR3 extends over 14 amino acids. V shed 3 bases and J shed 0 bases, with 9 bases lying between them. The CDR3 DNA reads TGCAGTGCTAGGAAGGCGAGCTCCTACAATGAGCAGTTCTTC. Amino acids: CSARKASSYNEQFF.

This clonotype was seen once. CDR3 sequence reads: CSARGRGRTEAFF. CDR3 bases: TGCAGTGCTAGAGGAAGGGGACGAACTGAAGCTTTCTTT. The chain couples TRBV20-1 to TRBJ1-1; D is perhaps TRBD1 (5 bases). The CDR3 consists of 13 residues. Germline V gene data show CDR1 as DFQATT and CDR2 as SNEGSKA (reference sequence). The ends were cut back, 1 base at V and 5 bases at J, with 11 bases in the middle.

The V call is TRBV5-1, the J call TRBJ2-2; D could derive from TRBD1 or TRBD2 (6 bases each). Germline V gene lookup returns CDR1 SGHRS and CDR2 YFSETQ. Trimming took off 1 base at V and 6 bases at J, with 13 bases between the two ends. The CDR3 runs 15 residues. CDR3 loop: CASSLTGAAPGELFF. The CDR3 nucleotides read TGCGCCAGCAGCTTGACGGGGGCCGCTCCCGGGGAGCTGTTTTTT. Full variable domain (remainder filled in from reference TRBV5-1 and TRBJ2-2): KAGVTQTPRYLIKTRGQQVTLSCSPISGHRSVSWYQQTPGQGLQFLFEYFSETQRNKGNFPGRFSGRQFSNSRSEMNVSTLELGDSALYLCASSLTGAAPGELFFGEGSRLTVL.

The chain recombines TRBV5-4 with TRBJ1-5; D call uncertain. The CDR3 totals 13 residues. V was shortened by 0 bases and J by 11 bases, with 12 bases between the two germline ends. Germline CDR1 reads SGHNT; CDR2 reads YYREEE (reference sequence). The CDR3 coding sequence is TGTGCCAGCAGCTTGGGTCGGGGAAGGGCCCAGCATTTT. Protein: CASSLGRGRAQHF.

This chain uses TRBV20-1 with TRBJ2-1; TRBD1 might be the D (6 bases). Germline lookup yields CDR1 DFQATT and CDR2 SNEGSKA (reference sequence). V lost 3 bases, J lost 4 bases, and 13 bases lay in between. The CDR3 consists of 14 residues. The CDR3: CSARSPGVYNEQFF. CDR3 bases: TGCAGTGCTAGGTCCCCAGGGGTTTACAATGAGCAGTTCTTC.

The chain employs TRBV7-2 and TRBJ2-5; D is perhaps TRBD2 (5 bases). The germline CDR1 and CDR2 sequences are SGHTA and FQGNSA. The ends were cut back, 6 bases at V and 7 bases at J, with 12 bases in the middle. This CDR3 contains 12 residues. The CDR3 protein is CASSSALGTQYF. For the CDR3, the DNA is TGTGCCAGCAGTAGCGCGCTAGGGACCCAGTACTTC.

The chain carries TRBV7-9 and TRBJ1-2; maybe TRBD1 (6 bases). From germline, CDR1 is SEHNR and CDR2 FQNEAQ (reference sequence). Trimming removed 5 bases from V and 3 bases from J, with 16 bases in between. This CDR3 is built from 15 residues. The CDR3 DNA is TGTGCCAGCAGCCCTAAGCTGACAGGAGACTATGGCTACACCTTC. As protein: CASSPKLTGDYGYTF.

J is TRBJ2-7 and V is TRBV6-5; D is perhaps TRBD2 (5 bases). Trimming removed 1 base from V and 4 bases from J, with 14 bases in between. Per the germline V gene, CDR1 is MNHEY and CDR2 is SVGAGI. The CDR3 length is 15 residues. The CDR3: CASSYLPQPGYEQYF. The DNA for the CDR3 is TGTGCCAGCAGTTACTTACCCCAGCCGGGGTACGAGCAGTACTTC.

The chain has TRBV29-1 and TRBJ2-7, with D tentatively TRBD1 (7 bases). Germline CDR1 SQVTM, CDR2 ANQGSEA. This CDR3 region has 15 residues. V gave up 6 bases and J gave up 0 bases, with 18 bases separating them. The CDR3 sequence is CSVTTGRKSSYEQYF. CDR3 nucleotide sequence: TGCAGCGTCACGACAGGGAGGAAGAGCTCCTACGAGCAGTACTTC.

V usage is TRBV19 and J usage is TRBJ2-2; TRBD1 matches at 7 bases. The germline V gene has CDR1 LNHDA and CDR2 SQIVND (reference sequence). J was trimmed by 9 bases and V by 9 bases; bases with no gene match: 13. The CDR3 totals 14 residues. As DNA, the CDR3 is TGTGCCAGCAAGACCGAAGGGGGCTCTTGGGAGCTGTTTTTT. Its translation: CASKTEGGSWELFF.

The chain uses TRBV29-1 and TRBJ2-1; TRBD2 matches 10 bases. V lost 7 bases and J lost 2; bases outside the gene matches: 5. This CDR3 has 14 amino acids. Germline CDR1 reads SQVTM; CDR2 reads ANQGSEA. CDR3 region: CSGRLAGAYNEQFF. As DNA, the CDR3 is TGCAGCGGTAGGCTAGCGGGAGCCTACAATGAGCAGTTCTTC.

The chain uses TRBV5-1 and TRBJ2-7, with a possible D match to TRBD2 (7 bases). The CDR3 spans 17 residues. The germline V and J ends were trimmed by 0 bases and 0 bases, with 16 bases remaining between them. The germline CDR1 and CDR2 sequences are SGHRS and YFSETQ. CDR3 in DNA: TGCGCCAGCAGCTTGGAATATGGAGCGGGACACTCCTACGAGCAGTACTTC. This sequence encodes CASSLEYGAGHSYEQYF.

In this sample, this clonotype turned up a few times. The chain combines TRBV12-5 with TRBJ2-3; D may be TRBD2 (5 bases). Germline V gives CDR1 LGHNT, CDR2 FRNRAP. V lost 0 bases, J lost 6 bases, and 13 bases lay in between. The CDR3 loop spans 15 amino acids. The CDR3 protein is CASGLVEGSGDTQYF. The CDR3 DNA is TGTGCTAGTGGTTTGGTAGAAGGGTCGGGGGATACGCAGTATTTT.